The T cell receptor beta chain under discussion was sequenced for a study of graft-versus-host responses after intestinal transplantation. Study-level findings and limits: Recipient-marrow GvH clones were detected, some having first appeared in ileum or blood. Graft-donor T cell macrochimerism coincided with high graft-versus-host to host-versus-graft clonal ratios in allografts.

The data were produced by immunoSEQ multiplex PCR, yet TCRdb's version contains in-frame clones alone and is incomplete. The sample comprises 50,000 to 55,000 clones, more than 70% of which are singletons, and over 0.55% rests with the top ten. A note on this clone: Antigen: not known.

J was trimmed by 5 bases and V by 4 bases; bases with no gene match: 10. The CDR3 spans 17 residues. Looked up from germline, CDR1 is KGHSH and CDR2 is LQKENI. The specimen comprised unstimulated CD4+ T cells sorted from spleen or lymph node cells, sampled before transplant. V and J are TRBV18 and TRBJ2-3; 12 nucleotides align to TRBD2. The source of this sequence is a human donor who was the organ donor for an intestinal transplant. CDR3 nucleotide sequence: TGTGCCAGCTCACTCATCCCACCGGGACTAGCGGGAGATACGCAGTATTTT. Its translation is CASSLIPPGLAGDTQYF.